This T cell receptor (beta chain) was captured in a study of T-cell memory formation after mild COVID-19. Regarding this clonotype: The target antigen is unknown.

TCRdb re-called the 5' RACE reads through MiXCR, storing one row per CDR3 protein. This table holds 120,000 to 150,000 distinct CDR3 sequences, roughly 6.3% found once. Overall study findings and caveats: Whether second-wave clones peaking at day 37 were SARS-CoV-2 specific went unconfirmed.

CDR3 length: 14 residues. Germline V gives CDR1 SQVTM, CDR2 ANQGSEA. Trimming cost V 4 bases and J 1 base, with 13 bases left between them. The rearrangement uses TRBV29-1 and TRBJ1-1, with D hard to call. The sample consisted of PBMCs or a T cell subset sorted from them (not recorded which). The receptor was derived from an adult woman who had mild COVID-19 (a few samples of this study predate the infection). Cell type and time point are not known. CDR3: CSVVWYSKNTEAFF. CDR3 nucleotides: TGCAGCGTTGTCTGGTACAGTAAGAACACTGAAGCTTTCTTT.